These 20 T cell receptor beta chains were all obtained from the same sample, sequenced in a study of CXCR3-negative and CXCR3-positive naive CD8 T cells (dated by TCRdb to the late 2010s). Instrument on record: NextSeq 550. The Human TCR Profiling Kit (MiLaboratory) was used to make UMI-labeled 5' RACE TRB cDNA libraries. TCRdb reprocessed the reads; each CDR3 protein sequence makes one entry, and DNA is unavailable. The table kept for this sample lists about 38,000 distinct CDR3 sequences. The top ten hold approximately 14% of the sample. The sequenced sample consisted of memory CD8+ T cells from blood. The sample's cell subset or site, from its label and the paper: conventional CD8+ memory T cells (TMEM), sorted as controls. These receptors came from a human donor in good health. Some clones in this sample may be carry-over from other donors' samples.

The V gene is TRBV12-3 or TRBV12-4, the J gene TRBJ2-1. The CDR3 covers 12 residues. The chain's CDR3 is CASSPEYNEQFF.

The V gene is TRBV7-6, the J gene TRBJ2-4; the TCRdb call, TRBD2, lacks DNA for checking. Germline CDR1 is SGHVS and CDR2 is FNYEAQ. The CDR3 has 12 residues. The CDR3 reads CASSPGTAVQYF. Drawing the rest from reference TRBV7-6 and TRBJ2-4, the complete variable domain is GAGVSQSPRYKVTKRGQDVALRCDPISGHVSLYWYRQALGQGPEFLTYFNYEAQQDKSGLPNDRFSAERPEGSISTLTIQRTEQRDSAMYRCASSPGTAVQYFGAGTRLSVL.

The gene calls are TRBV4-2 and TRBJ2-1; TCRdb lists TRBD2, though no DNA is available to test this call. There are 15 residues in the CDR3. Germline V gene lookup returns CDR1 LGHNA and CDR2 YNFKEQ. The CDR3 spells CASSTGLIINNEQFF.

This rearrangement joins TRBV7-9 to TRBJ2-7; the D call of TRBD1 rests on TCRdb alone, since no DNA is present to check it. There are 13 residues in the CDR3. Germline V CDR1 and CDR2: SEHNR, FQNEAQ (reference sequence). The chain's CDR3 is CASSPGGDYEQYF.

The chain carries TRBV7-9 and TRBJ1-2. Germline-derived CDR1 and CDR2 are SEHNR and FQNEAQ (reference sequence). The CDR3 contains 14 residues. CDR3 loop: CASSLESSSNGYTF.

The rearrangement uses TRBV29-1 and TRBJ1-5. The CDR3 consists of 12 residues. Looked up from germline, CDR1 is SQVTM and CDR2 is ANQGSEA. The CDR3 spells CSVEQHEGPQHF.

The V gene is TRBV6-5, the J gene TRBJ2-7; TCRdb's D call, TRBD1, is unchecked because there is no DNA. This CDR3 comprises 13 residues. From germline, CDR1 is MNHEY and CDR2 SVGAGI. This CDR3 reads CASREAGAYEQYF.

The chain links TRBV20-1 to TRBJ1-6; TCRdb selects TRBD1, and the lack of DNA leaves this call unchecked. CDR1 and CDR2 (germline): DFQATT, SNEGSKA (reference sequence). This CDR3 has 17 residues. CDR3: CSAREGGRNSYNSPLHF.

The chain joins TRBV29-1 to TRBJ2-1; the D call of TRBD2 rests on TCRdb alone, since no DNA is present to check it. CDR3 length: 14 residues. CDR1 is SQVTM and CDR2 is ANQGSEA in the germline V gene. The CDR3 here is CSAPRTGTSGSAFF.

The V and J genes are TRBV28 and TRBJ2-1. The V gene's germline CDR1 is MDHEN and CDR2 SYDVKM. This CDR3 comprises 15 residues. CDR3 residues: CASSLVQYRYNEQFF.

The genes are TRBV2 and TRBJ2-2. Per the germline V gene, CDR1 is SNHLY and CDR2 is FYNNEI. The CDR3 sequence is 13 residues long. The CDR3 spells CASSVSHTGELFF.

The CDR3 here is CASSITGGWTEAFF. V usage is TRBV12-3 or TRBV12-4 and J usage is TRBJ1-1; TCRdb's D gene call, TRBD1, goes unchecked for lack of DNA. The CDR3 is 14 amino acids.

The chain is built from TRBV9 and TRBJ2-7. Germline V gene sequence: CDR1 SGDLS, CDR2 YYNGEE. The CDR3 sequence is 12 residues long. The CDR3 loop reads CASSVGDGEQYF.

V is TRBV6-2 or TRBV6-3 and J is TRBJ1-2; no DNA is available, so the TRBD1 call from TCRdb remains unchecked. Germline CDR1 reads MNHEY; CDR2 reads SVGEGT. The CDR3 consists of 14 residues. The CDR3 is CASSQQRQGRSYTF.

This chain connects TRBV14 to TRBJ2-1. Germline CDR1 is SGHDN and CDR2 is FVKESK. CDR3 length: 15 residues. CDR3 residues: CASSRVLGSYNEQFF.

V gene TRBV10-3 combines with J gene TRBJ2-3; checking the TCRdb D call of TRBD1 is not possible without DNA. Looked up from germline, CDR1 is ENHRY and CDR2 is SYGVKD. CDR3 length: 14 residues. CDR3 sequence reads: CAIRDRGSADTQYF.

This chain joins TRBV29-1 and TRBJ2-7; TCRdb's assignment of TRBD2 cannot be checked, as there is no DNA. Germline V CDR1 and CDR2: SQVTM, ANQGSEA. This CDR3 is 13 amino acids long. The chain's CDR3 is CSVTSGVGYEQYF.

This rearrangement joins TRBV13 to TRBJ2-5; as DNA is missing, the TRBD1 call by TCRdb cannot be tested. The germline V gene has CDR1 PRHDT and CDR2 FYEKMQ (reference sequence). This CDR3 has 16 amino acids. The CDR3 here is CASSLATGGGAETQYF.

This sequence joins TRBV7-9 and TRBJ1-6; TCRdb proposes TRBD1, but this gene call is untestable without DNA. The CDR3 contains 14 residues. Germline CDR1 is SEHNR and CDR2 is FQNEAQ (reference sequence). The CDR3: CASREGQHNSPLHF.

The chain joins TRBV25-1 to TRBJ2-1. This CDR3 contains 13 residues. CDR1 and CDR2 from the germline V gene are MGHDK and SYGVNS. This CDR3 is CASSDGLYNEQFF.